One sample yielded the 15 T cell receptor beta chains listed below, sequenced in a study of CD8+CD57+ T cells in acquired aplastic anemia. Before being chosen for sequencing, patients had shown CD8+CD57+ cell expansion by flow cytometry. Profiles of TCR beta VDJ and CDR3 were generated from a genomic DNA template. TCRdb passed the reads through MiXCR, listing each CDR3 protein once. The sample has about 150,000 distinct CDR3 sequences, about half seen once. Sequencing was carried out using sorted CD4+, CD8+, or CD8+CD57+ T cells (not recorded which) from PBMCs. The receptors here all came from a human donor with aplastic anemia.

This chain connects TRBV25-1 to TRBJ1-5; 8 bases map to TRBD1. The CDR3 contains 15 residues. V trimming: 4 bases; J trimming: 5 bases; junction bases outside the gene matches: 7. The germline CDR1 and CDR2 sequences are MGHDK and SYGVNS. Here the CDR3 reads CASSARTGSDQPQHF. The DNA of the CDR3 is TGTGCCAGCAGTGCCCGGACAGGGTCGGATCAGCCCCAGCATTTT.

Comments on this clonotype: A much bigger clone sits one base away, suggesting this may be a read error. The V gene is TRBV7-9, the J gene TRBJ1-5; no clear D gene. In germline, CDR1 is SEHNR, CDR2 FQNEAQ (reference sequence). The CDR3 contains 14 residues. CDR3 amino acids: CASSFHNSDQPQHF. The CDR3 nucleotides are TGTGCCAGCAGCTTCCATAATAGCGATCAGCCCCAGCATTTT. Looking up the rest from reference TRBV7-9 and TRBJ1-5 gives the full variable domain: DTGVSQNPRHKITKRGQNVTFRCDPISEHNRLYWYRQTLGQGPEFLTYFQNEAQLEKSRLLSDRFSAERPKGSFSTLEIQRTEQGDSAMYLCASSFHNSDQPQHFGDGTRLSIL.

The sample holds many counts of this clonotype. The genes are TRBV19 and TRBJ1-2, with TRBD1 matching over 9 bases. Trimming took 6 bases from V and 3 from J; bases not matched to a gene: 14. This CDR3 contains 17 residues. The germline V gene encodes CDR1 LNHDA and CDR2 SQIVND (reference sequence). The CDR3 region has the DNA TGTGCCAGTAGCCTCAGTCACGGGACAGGGTTTTACTATGGCTACACCTTC. This sequence encodes CASSLSHGTGFYYGYTF.

V gene TRBV7-2 combines with J gene TRBJ2-3, with D tentatively TRBD1 or TRBD2 (5 bases each). The CDR3 is 16 residues long. CDR1 and CDR2 from the germline V gene are SGHTA and FQGNSA. Trimming removed 3 bases from V and 4 bases from J, with 17 bases in between. CDR3 protein: CASSLARDLYADTQYF. CDR3 coding DNA: TGTGCCAGCAGCTTGGCCCGGGACCTATACGCAGATACGCAGTATTTT. Full variable domain (rest looked up from reference TRBV7-2 and TRBJ2-3): GAGVSQSPSNKVTEKGKDVELRCDPISGHTALYWYRQSLGQGLEFLIYFQGNSAPDKSGLPSDRFSAERTGGSVSTLTIQRTQQEDSAVYLCASSLARDLYADTQYFGPGTRLTVL.

In this sample, this clonotype turned up many times. The rearrangement links TRBV6-1 to TRBJ1-2; 10 nucleotides agree with TRBD1. The CDR3 spans 16 residues. V was clipped by 7 bases and J by 0 bases; unmatched bases: 8. Germline-derived CDR1 and CDR2 are MNHNS and SASEGT. Here the CDR3 DNA reads TGTGCCAGCACCAGTCAAGGGACAGGGGCTAACTATGGCTACACCTTC. Translated: CASTSQGTGANYGYTF.

This chain connects TRBV20-1 to TRBJ2-1; 9 nucleotides agree with TRBD2. With 1 base clipped from V and 4 bases from J, the junction kept 5 bases outside the gene matches. Germline CDR1 reads DFQATT; CDR2 reads SNEGSKA (reference sequence). This CDR3 has 15 residues. The chain's CDR3 is CSARGSGGPYNEQFF. The CDR3 coding sequence is TGCAGTGCTAGAGGGAGCGGGGGGCCATACAATGAGCAGTTCTTC.

In this sample, this clonotype turned up a few times. The gene calls are TRBV15 and TRBJ2-7; possibly TRBD1 or TRBD2 for D (5 bases each). This CDR3 is built from 15 residues. Germline CDR1 is LNHNV and CDR2 is YYDKDF (reference sequence). V was shortened by 0 bases and J by 2 bases, with 11 bases between the two germline ends. The CDR3 here is CATSRESRDPYEQYF. The CDR3 region has the DNA TGTGCCACCAGCAGAGAATCTAGGGACCCCTACGAGCAGTACTTC.

This chain connects TRBV24-1 to TRBJ2-1, with 10 bases aligning to TRBD2. Germline V gives CDR1 KGHDR, CDR2 SFDVKD. There are 14 residues in the CDR3. Written as DNA, the CDR3 is TGTGCAACCTCCCTAGCGGGAGCTTACAATGAGCAGTTCTTC. This sequence encodes CATSLAGAYNEQFF.

This clonotype was observed at least ten times. The rearrangement uses TRBV11-2 and TRBJ2-5; TRBD2 matches 11 bases. This CDR3 has 17 amino acids. V shed 1 base, J shed 1 base, and the junction held 5 bases outside the gene matches. The germline V gene has CDR1 SGHAT and CDR2 FQNNGV. For the CDR3, the DNA is TGTGCCAGCAGCTTAGTTCTAGCGGGAGGCTCCCAAGAGACCCAGTACTTC. Translation gives CASSLVLAGGSQETQYF. Full variable domain (outside the CDR3, taken from reference TRBV11-2 and TRBJ2-5): EAGVAQSPRYKIIEKRQSVAFWCNPISGHATLYWYQQILGQGPKLLIQFQNNGVVDDSQLPKDRFSAERLKGVDSTLKIQPAKLEDSAVYLCASSLVLAGGSQETQYFGPGTRLLVL.

Details on this clonotype: A much larger clone lies a single base off, so this may be a read error. The rearrangement links TRBV10-3 to TRBJ1-5; no clear D gene. Trimming cost V 5 bases and J 9 bases, with 11 bases left between them. The CDR3 spans 12 residues. CDR1 and CDR2 (germline): ENHRY, SYGVKD. CDR3 sequence: CAISLPNGPQHF. The CDR3 DNA sequence: TGTGCCATCAGTTTACCGAATGGGCCCCAGCATTTT.

The gene calls are TRBV2 and TRBJ1-2; no clear D. This CDR3 is 12 amino acids long. V was pared by 5 bases and J by 2 bases, with 6 bases between. Germline loops: CDR1 SNHLY, CDR2 FYNNEI. CDR3 loop: CASSSRNYGYTF. The CDR3 DNA reads TGTGCCAGCAGTTCCCGGAACTATGGCTACACCTTC.

This clonotype occurred many times. The chain employs TRBV7-8 and TRBJ1-5; no reliable D call. Trimming removed 4 bases from V and 4 bases from J, with 5 bases in between. The CDR3 totals 12 residues. CDR1 is SGHVS, CDR2 FQNEAQ, per germline. The CDR3 protein is CASSSLNQPQHF. Written as DNA, the CDR3 is TGTGCCAGCAGCTCCTTAAATCAGCCCCAGCATTTT.

This clonotype showed up many times. The chain carries TRBV7-9 and TRBJ2-3; tentative D call: TRBD2 (5 bases). The V end was cut by 2 bases, the J end by 2 bases, with 8 bases between. Germline CDR1 reads SEHNR; CDR2 reads FQNEAQ (reference sequence). The CDR3 is 14 residues long. The CDR3 region is CASSLRETTDTQYF. CDR3 bases: TGTGCCAGCAGCTTAAGGGAGACCACAGATACGCAGTATTTT.

This clonotype was counted only a few times. The chain is built from TRBV15 and TRBJ1-1; TRBD1 agrees at 7 bases. The germline V gene has CDR1 LNHNV and CDR2 YYDKDF (reference sequence). The V and J ends lost 0 bases and 3 bases, in that order; junction bases with no gene match: 4. This CDR3 is built from 15 residues. The CDR3 loop is CATSRDGTVDTEAFF. CDR3 DNA: TGTGCCACCAGCAGAGACGGGACAGTGGACACTGAAGCTTTCTTT.

The chain links TRBV7-2 to TRBJ1-2; 7 bases align to TRBD1. The CDR3 has 14 amino acids. Germline V gene sequence: CDR1 SGHTA, CDR2 FQGNSA. Trimming took 8 bases from V and 3 from J; bases not matched to a gene: 9. DNA for the CDR3: TGTGCCAGCGGCTGGGCAGGGGGGTACTATGGCTACACCTTC. Its translation is CASGWAGGYYGYTF.